The T cell receptor beta chain described here comes from a study of tissue T cells after allogeneic stem cell transplantation. Some clones are missing from TCRdb's copy, which holds only in-frame ones; the method was immunoSEQ multiplex PCR. The data show about 43,000 clones, around 90% seen once. Of note for this clone: Its antigen is currently unknown.

Study outcomes and limitations: Motif-based clustering found tissue-specific repertoire signatures shared across patients, though few clones were shared.

This material consisted of blood, taken before transplantation. The TCR was taken from a woman aged 40-70 years who later had graft-versus-host disease after an allogeneic stem cell transplant.

CDR3 nucleotides: TGTGCCAGCAGCTTAGCGGGCGGAGGAGAAGAGACCCAGTACTTC. It specifies CASSLAGGGEETQYF. This chain connects TRBV7-8 to TRBJ2-5, with a weak D call TRBD2 (5 bases). Germline V gene sequence: CDR1 SGHVS, CDR2 FQNEAQ. V gave up 0 bases and J gave up 3 bases, with 11 bases separating them. The CDR3 has 15 residues.